Listed here are 26 T cell receptor beta chains from one sample, sequenced in a study of T cells after posttransplantation cyclophosphamide. Using immunoSEQ multiplex PCR, the repertoire was profiled, and TCRdb retains in-frame clones only, with some absent. The sample shows some 37,000 clones, around 80% of them seen only once. A marrow graft followed busulfan-fludarabine conditioning, with cyclophosphamide on days +3 and +4. This material consisted of CD4+ T cells sorted from blood, taken 1,700 to 2,000 days after a stem cell transplant with posttransplant cyclophosphamide. These receptors were obtained from a female patient in her forties who received an allogeneic stem cell transplant from a related donor, was CMV-positive, and had no GVHD. Some of the T cells may derive from the graft donor.

This chain uses TRBV4-1 with TRBJ2-3; 11 bases are a match to TRBD2. V trimming: 3 bases; J trimming: 5 bases; junction bases outside the gene matches: 10. CDR3 size: 17 residues. In germline, CDR1 is MGHRA, CDR2 YSYEKL. CDR3 region: CASSQAPGTSGQDTQYF. The CDR3, as DNA: TGCGCCAGCAGCCAGGCCCCCGGGACTAGCGGTCAAGATACGCAGTATTTT.

The table lists this clone with a count of one. V usage is TRBV6-5 and J usage is TRBJ1-2; the D is unclear. The V end was cut by 0 bases, the J end by 2 bases, with 10 bases between. CDR1 MNHEY and CDR2 SVGAGI come from the germline V gene. The CDR3 totals 15 residues. Here the CDR3 DNA reads TGTGCCAGCAGTTACTCCGGGGTTACAAACTATGGCTACACCTTC. It specifies CASSYSGVTNYGYTF.

Comments on this clone: A junction boundary mismatches the germline segment, possibly from a read error. The chain joins TRBV7-7 to TRBJ2-7; TRBD1 is a possible D gene (7 bases). The CDR3 contains 15 residues. Germline V lookup: CDR1 SSHAT, CDR2 FNYEAQ (reference sequence). CDR3 coding DNA: TGTGCTAGCAGTCCAGGGGGGCAGGGAGCCTACGAGCAGTACTTC. Translation gives CASSPGGQGAYEQYF.

In DNA form, the CDR3 reads TGTGCCAGCAGCTTGGACAGTGTCACTGAAGCTTTCTTT. As protein: CASSLDSVTEAFF. The gene calls are TRBV5-5 and TRBJ1-1; the D is unclear. Germline V gene sequence: CDR1 SGHKS, CDR2 YYEKEE (reference sequence). The CDR3 is 13 amino acids. With 0 bases removed from V and 4 bases from J, the gap between germline ends came to 7 bases.

V and J are TRBV7-9 and TRBJ2-3, with 11 bases matching TRBD2. From germline, CDR1 is SEHNR and CDR2 FQNEAQ (reference sequence). The CDR3 covers 17 residues. The V gene end was trimmed by 3 bases and the J gene end by 0 bases; junction bases not matched to a gene: 5. The CDR3 loop reads CASSLTSGAPSTDTQYF. Written as DNA, the CDR3 is TGTGCCAGCAGCTTGACTAGCGGGGCTCCTAGCACAGATACGCAGTATTTT. The variable domain in full, completed from reference TRBV7-9 and TRBJ2-3, reads DTGVSQNPRHKITKRGQNVTFRCDPISEHNRLYWYRQTLGQGPEFLTYFQNEAQLEKSRLLSDRFSAERPKGSFSTLEIQRTEQGDSAMYLCASSLTSGAPSTDTQYFGPGTRLTVL.

The chain joins TRBV28 to TRBJ1-1; D gene ambiguous. Germline V CDR1 and CDR2: MDHEN, SYDVKM. The CDR3 is 14 residues long. V dropped 2 bases and J dropped 7 bases, with 14 bases sitting between them. This chain's CDR3 is CASSLVTPSGEAFF. The CDR3 nucleotides read TGTGCCAGCAGTTTAGTCACCCCGAGCGGTGAAGCTTTCTTT.

The genes are TRBV5-1 and TRBJ2-6, with D hard to call. CDR3 length: 16 amino acids. Looked up from germline, CDR1 is SGHRS and CDR2 is YFSETQ. The V gene lost 0 bases and the J gene lost 4 bases, with 11 bases spanning the gap. DNA of the CDR3: TGCGCCAGCAGCTTGGAGCAGGCCTCAGGGGCCAACGTCCTGACTTTC. Translation gives CASSLEQASGANVLTF.

The chain combines TRBV7-2 with TRBJ1-5; TRBD1 matches at 7 bases. Germline loops: CDR1 SGHTA, CDR2 FQGNSA. The CDR3 sequence is 15 residues long. Losses at the gene ends were 4 bases for V and 6 bases for J; bases not matched to a gene: 9. DNA of the CDR3: TGTGCCAGCAGCTCAGATACAGGGGTATTTCAGCCCCAGCATTTT. This translates into CASSSDTGVFQPQHF. Filled out from reference TRBV7-2 and TRBJ1-5, the complete variable domain reads GAGVSQSPSNKVTEKGKDVELRCDPISGHTALYWYRQSLGQGLEFLIYFQGNSAPDKSGLPSDRFSAERTGGSVSTLTIQRTQQEDSAVYLCASSSDTGVFQPQHFGDGTRLSIL.

The count of this clone is one. V is TRBV18 and J is TRBJ2-5; maybe TRBD1 (5 bases). The CDR3 consists of 15 residues. CDR1 is KGHSH, CDR2 LQKENI, per germline. V lost 2 bases and J 6 bases, leaving 16 bases between the germline ends. This CDR3 is CASSPEQAGRKTQYF. CDR3 bases: TGTGCCAGCTCACCAGAACAGGCTGGTAGGAAGACCCAGTACTTC.

This rearrangement joins TRBV6-1 to TRBJ1-2, with D perhaps matching TRBD1 (5 bases). Trimming cost V 1 base and J 4 bases, with 13 bases left between them. The CDR3 has 15 residues. Germline CDR1 MNHNS, CDR2 SASEGT. The CDR3 protein is CASSEGAGLAYGYTF. Written as DNA, the CDR3 is TGTGCCAGCAGTGAAGGGGCAGGGTTGGCCTATGGCTACACCTTC.

This clone was observed a handful of times. The chain combines TRBV28 with TRBJ2-7; 10 bases are a match to TRBD2. Looked up from germline, CDR1 is MDHEN and CDR2 is SYDVKM. The CDR3 is 19 residues long. V dropped 2 bases and J dropped 0; count of bases not matched to a gene: 13. The CDR3 coding sequence is TGTGCCAGCAGTTTAAACCCACTTGAGGAGCGGGGGGGCTCCTACGAGCAGTACTTC. The encoded protein is CASSLNPLEERGGSYEQYF. Variable domain in full (rest from reference TRBV28 and TRBJ2-7): DVKVTQSSRYLVKRTGEKVFLECVQDMDHENMFWYRQDPGLGLRLIYFSYDVKMKEKGDIPEGYSVSREKKERFSLILESASTNQTSMYLCASSLNPLEERGGSYEQYFGPGTRLTVT.

The J gene is TRBJ1-1, the V gene TRBV27, with 11 bases that match TRBD1. CDR1 and CDR2 (germline): MNHEY, SMNVEV (reference sequence). The V segment lost 5 bases and the J segment 5 bases; nucleotides outside the gene matches: 4. The CDR3 length is 14 residues. The CDR3 sequence: CASSRTGGLTEAFF. The CDR3 DNA follows: TGTGCCAGCAGTCGGACAGGGGGCTTGACTGAAGCTTTCTTT.

The table lists this clone with a count of one. The chain couples TRBV6-1 to TRBJ2-3; 9 bases fit TRBD2. This CDR3 has 14 residues. Germline V CDR1 and CDR2: MNHNS, SASEGT. V lost 6 bases, J lost 4 bases, and 5 bases stayed unmatched. The CDR3 protein is CASSTAGGPDTQYF. The DNA of the CDR3 is TGTGCCAGCAGCACAGCGGGGGGCCCAGATACGCAGTATTTT.

J is TRBJ1-2 and V is TRBV19; tentatively, D is TRBD1 (5 bases). CDR3 length: 14 residues. V lost 2 bases and J 6 bases, leaving 13 bases between the germline ends. Per the germline V gene, CDR1 is LNHDA and CDR2 is SQIVND (reference sequence). This CDR3 reads CASSIPQGPHGYTF. CDR3 nucleotide sequence: TGTGCCAGTAGTATACCGCAGGGCCCTCATGGCTACACCTTC.

This rearrangement joins TRBV5-4 to TRBJ1-2, with unresolved D. Germline V gene data show CDR1 as SGHNT and CDR2 as YYREEE (reference sequence). V lost 3 bases to trimming and J lost 8 bases, with 14 bases between them. There are 13 residues in the CDR3. The CDR3 DNA sequence: TGTGCCAGCAGCTCCCCCGGGGTATGGGGCTACACCTTC. It translates to CASSSPGVWGYTF. Full variable domain (outside the CDR3, taken from reference TRBV5-4 and TRBJ1-2): ETGVTQSPTHLIKTRGQQVTLRCSSQSGHNTVSWYQQALGQGPQFIFQYYREEENGRGNFPPRFSGLQFPNYSSELNVNALELDDSALYLCASSSPGVWGYTFGSGTRLTVV.

The chain links TRBV18 to TRBJ1-1; D is undetermined. V gave up 8 bases and J gave up 10 bases, with 23 bases separating them. CDR1 KGHSH and CDR2 LQKENI come from the germline V gene. CDR3 length: 14 residues. The chain's CDR3 is CASPPEGLPRGAFF. In nucleotides, the CDR3 is TGTGCCAGCCCCCCTGAAGGTCTGCCGCGGGGAGCTTTCTTT.

The chain uses TRBV19 and TRBJ2-3; D is undetermined. From germline, CDR1 is LNHDA and CDR2 SQIVND (reference sequence). The CDR3 is 14 residues long. V lost 3 bases and J 0 bases, leaving 7 bases between the germline ends. CDR3: CASSIGGSTDTQYF. CDR3 sequence (DNA): TGTGCCAGTAGTATTGGCGGAAGCACAGATACGCAGTATTTT. The variable domain in full, with the rest retrieved from reference TRBV19 and TRBJ2-3, is DGGITQSPKYLFRKEGQNVTLSCEQNLNHDAMYWYRQDPGQGLRLIYYSQIVNDFQKGDIAEGYSVSREKKESFPLTVTSAQKNPTAFYLCASSIGGSTDTQYFGPGTRLTVL.

This clone has a handful of counts. This chain connects TRBV6-6 to TRBJ2-1, with D maybe TRBD2 (5 bases). In germline, CDR1 is MNHNY, CDR2 SVGAGI (reference sequence). With 0 bases removed from V and 7 bases from J, the gap between germline ends came to 13 bases. The CDR3 has 15 amino acids. CDR3 loop: CASSYSSGVRNEQFF. The CDR3 DNA reads as TGTGCCAGCAGTTACTCCAGCGGAGTGAGGAATGAGCAGTTCTTC.

The chain joins TRBV7-2 to TRBJ1-1; D gene uncertain. V was trimmed by 4 bases and J by 5 bases, leaving 17 bases between them. This CDR3 has 15 residues. Germline V gene sequence: CDR1 SGHTA, CDR2 FQGNSA. This chain's CDR3 is CASSSRAARETEAFF. In nucleotides, the CDR3 is TGTGCCAGCAGCTCGAGGGCAGCTAGAGAAACTGAAGCTTTCTTT.

The V call is TRBV19, the J call TRBJ2-3; D is unresolved. V dropped 6 bases and J dropped 2 bases, with 9 bases sitting between them. Germline-derived CDR1 and CDR2 are LNHDA and SQIVND (reference sequence). The CDR3 loop spans 13 amino acids. For the CDR3, the DNA is TGTGCCAGTAGCATTGGAGTCACAGATACGCAGTATTTT. Its protein is CASSIGVTDTQYF.

The chain links TRBV27 to TRBJ1-2; TRBD1 agrees at 10 bases. The CDR3 length is 15 residues. Losses at the gene ends were 6 bases for V and 5 bases for J; bases not matched to a gene: 9. The germline V gene encodes CDR1 MNHEY and CDR2 SMNVEV (reference sequence). CDR3 sequence (DNA): TGTGCCAGCAGGGGCTTCGACAGGGGGCTTTATGGCTACACCTTC. Translated: CASRGFDRGLYGYTF.

The CDR3 DNA sequence: TGTGCCAGCAGCGTAGCAGGGGACAGATTCTACGAGCAGTACTTC. This encodes CASSVAGDRFYEQYF. The J gene is TRBJ2-7, the V gene TRBV9, with 7 nucleotides matching TRBD1. There are 15 residues in the CDR3. Germline V gene sequence: CDR1 SGDLS, CDR2 YYNGEE. J was trimmed by 3 bases and V by 0 bases; bases with no gene match: 6.

The rearrangement uses TRBV7-6 and TRBJ2-7, with 7 bases identical to TRBD1. This CDR3 spans 15 amino acids. Looked up from germline, CDR1 is SGHVS and CDR2 is FNYEAQ. Losses at the gene ends were 1 base for V and 3 bases for J; bases not matched to a gene: 6. CDR3 sequence reads: CASSLDRGFIYEQYF. CDR3 nucleotide sequence: TGTGCCAGCAGCTTAGACAGGGGTTTCATCTACGAGCAGTACTTC.

The chain couples TRBV5-6 to TRBJ2-3; D possibly corresponds to TRBD2 (6 bases). The CDR3 is made up of 16 amino acids. Trimming left V 0 bases short and J 3 bases short, with 14 bases between. From germline, CDR1 is SGHDT and CDR2 YYEEEE. The CDR3 DNA sequence: TGTGCCAGCAGCTTGGCCGGCGGGGTGACTACAGATACGCAGTATTTT. This translates into CASSLAGGVTTDTQYF.

This clone was seen more than once but under ten times. The rearrangement uses TRBV7-8 and TRBJ2-5, with 10 bases matching TRBD2. The CDR3 contains 15 residues. In germline, CDR1 is SGHVS, CDR2 FQNEAQ. V was pared by 4 bases and J by 5 bases, with 7 bases of the junction left unmatched. CDR3 coding DNA: TGTGCCAGCAGCTACAGGACTAGCGGCCTTGAGACCCAGTACTTC. The encoded protein is CASSYRTSGLETQYF.

V is TRBV7-9 and J is TRBJ2-3, with 8 bases matching TRBD1. CDR3 size: 14 residues. Germline lookup yields CDR1 SEHNR and CDR2 FQNEAQ (reference sequence). V lost 5 bases, J lost 4 bases, and 5 bases stayed unmatched. Here the CDR3 DNA reads TGTGCCAGCAGCGCTAGGACAGGGTCAGATACGCAGTATTTT. The encoded protein is CASSARTGSDTQYF.